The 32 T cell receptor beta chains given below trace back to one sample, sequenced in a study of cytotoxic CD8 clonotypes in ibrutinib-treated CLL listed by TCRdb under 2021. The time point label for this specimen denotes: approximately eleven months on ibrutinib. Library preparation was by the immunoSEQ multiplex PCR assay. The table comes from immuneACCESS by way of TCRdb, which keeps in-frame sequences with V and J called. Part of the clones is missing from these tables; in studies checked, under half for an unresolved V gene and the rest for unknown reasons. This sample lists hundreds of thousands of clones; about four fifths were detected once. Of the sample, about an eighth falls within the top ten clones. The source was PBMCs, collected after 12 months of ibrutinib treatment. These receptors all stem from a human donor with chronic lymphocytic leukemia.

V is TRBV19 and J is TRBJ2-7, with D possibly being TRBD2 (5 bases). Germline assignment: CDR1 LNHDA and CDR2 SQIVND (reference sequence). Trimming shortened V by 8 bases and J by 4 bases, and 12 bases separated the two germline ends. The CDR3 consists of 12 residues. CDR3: CASEGVDYEQYF. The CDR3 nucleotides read TGTGCCAGTGAGGGCGTCGATTACGAGCAGTACTTC.

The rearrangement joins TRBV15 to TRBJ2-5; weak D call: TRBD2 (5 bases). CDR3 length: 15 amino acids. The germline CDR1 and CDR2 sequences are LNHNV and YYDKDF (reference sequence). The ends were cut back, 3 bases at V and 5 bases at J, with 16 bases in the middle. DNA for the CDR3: TGTGCCACCAGCAGGCCCCCCCCTAGCAGGGAGACCCAGTACTTC. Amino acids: CATSRPPPSRETQYF.

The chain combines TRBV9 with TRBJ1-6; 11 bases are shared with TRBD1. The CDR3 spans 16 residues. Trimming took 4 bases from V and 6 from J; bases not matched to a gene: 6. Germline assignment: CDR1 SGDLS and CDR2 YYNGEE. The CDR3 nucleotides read TGTGCCAGCAGCCAAAGGACAGGGGGCGGTAATTCACCCCTCCACTTT. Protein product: CASSQRTGGGNSPLHF.

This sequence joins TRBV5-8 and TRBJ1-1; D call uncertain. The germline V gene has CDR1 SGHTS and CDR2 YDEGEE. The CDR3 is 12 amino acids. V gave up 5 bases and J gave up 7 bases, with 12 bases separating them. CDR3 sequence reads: CASSRRLVEAFF. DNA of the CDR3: TGTGCCAGCAGTCGCAGGTTGGTTGAAGCTTTCTTT. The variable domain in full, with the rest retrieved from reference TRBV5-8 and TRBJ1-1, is EAGVTQSPTHLIKTRGQQATLRCSPISGHTSVYWYQQALGLGLQFLLWYDEGEERNRGNFPPRFSGRQFPNYSSELNVNALELEDSALYLCASSRRLVEAFFGQGTRLTVV.

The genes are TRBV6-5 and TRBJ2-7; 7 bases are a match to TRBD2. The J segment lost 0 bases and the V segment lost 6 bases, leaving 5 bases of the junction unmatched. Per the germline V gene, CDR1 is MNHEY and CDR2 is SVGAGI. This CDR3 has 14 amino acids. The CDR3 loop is CASRPSGSSYEQYF. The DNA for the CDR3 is TGTGCCAGCAGGCCTAGCGGTTCCTCCTACGAGCAGTACTTC.

CDR3 amino acids: CASSEYPTSGYNEQFF. The CDR3 nucleotides read TGTGCCAGCAGTGAATACCCGACTAGCGGATACAATGAGCAGTTCTTC. V gene TRBV6-4 combines with J gene TRBJ2-1, with 9 positions matching TRBD2. J lost 4 bases, V lost 3 bases, and 7 bases had no gene match. The CDR3 runs to 16 residues. In germline, CDR1 is MRHNA, CDR2 SNTAGT.

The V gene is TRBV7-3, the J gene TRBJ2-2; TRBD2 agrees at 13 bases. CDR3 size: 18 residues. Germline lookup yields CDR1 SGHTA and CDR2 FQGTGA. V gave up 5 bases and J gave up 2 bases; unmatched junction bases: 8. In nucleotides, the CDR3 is TGTGCCAGCAGCCCACGGACTAGCGGGGGCCCAAACACCGGGGAGCTGTTTTTT. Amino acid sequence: CASSPRTSGGPNTGELFF.

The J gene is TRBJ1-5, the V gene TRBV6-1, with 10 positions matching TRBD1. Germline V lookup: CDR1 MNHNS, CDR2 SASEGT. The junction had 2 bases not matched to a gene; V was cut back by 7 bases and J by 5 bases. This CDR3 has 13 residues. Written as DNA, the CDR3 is TGTGCCAGCACCGGGACAGGGGATCAGCCCCAGCATTTT. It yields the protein CASTGTGDQPQHF.

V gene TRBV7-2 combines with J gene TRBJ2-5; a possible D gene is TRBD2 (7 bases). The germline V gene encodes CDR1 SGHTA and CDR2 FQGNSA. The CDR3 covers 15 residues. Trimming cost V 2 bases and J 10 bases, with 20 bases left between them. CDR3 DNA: TGTGCCAGCAGCTTAAGAATCCGGGGGGCAGGGGACCAGTACTTC. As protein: CASSLRIRGAGDQYF.

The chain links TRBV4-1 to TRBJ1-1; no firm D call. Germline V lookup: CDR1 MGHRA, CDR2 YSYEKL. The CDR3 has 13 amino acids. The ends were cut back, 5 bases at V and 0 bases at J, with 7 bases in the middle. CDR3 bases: TGCGCCAGCAGCTCAACACTGAACACTGAAGCTTTCTTT. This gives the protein CASSSTLNTEAFF.

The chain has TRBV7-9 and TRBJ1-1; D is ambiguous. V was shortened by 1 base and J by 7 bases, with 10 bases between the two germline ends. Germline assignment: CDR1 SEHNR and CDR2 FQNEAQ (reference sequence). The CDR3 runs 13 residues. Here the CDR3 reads CASSLEKDGEAFF. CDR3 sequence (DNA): TGTGCCAGCAGCTTAGAAAAAGACGGTGAAGCTTTCTTT.

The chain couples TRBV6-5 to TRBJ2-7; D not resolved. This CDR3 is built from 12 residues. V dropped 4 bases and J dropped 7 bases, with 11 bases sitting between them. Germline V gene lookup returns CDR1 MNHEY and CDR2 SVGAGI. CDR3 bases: TGTGCCAGCAGTTCTAGGGTGGGTGAGCAGTACTTC. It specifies CASSSRVGEQYF.

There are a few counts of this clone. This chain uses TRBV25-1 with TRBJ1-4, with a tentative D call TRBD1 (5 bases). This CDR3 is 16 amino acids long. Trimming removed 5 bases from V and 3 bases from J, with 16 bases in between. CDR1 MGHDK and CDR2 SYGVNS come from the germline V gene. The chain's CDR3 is CASSRQGASANEKLFF. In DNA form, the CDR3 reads TGTGCCAGCAGTCGGCAGGGTGCATCGGCTAATGAAAAACTGTTTTTT.

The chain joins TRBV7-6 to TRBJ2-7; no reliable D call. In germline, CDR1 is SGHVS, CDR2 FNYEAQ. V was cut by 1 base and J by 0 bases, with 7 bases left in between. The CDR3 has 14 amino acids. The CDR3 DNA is TGTGCCAGCAGCTTAGGGCCGGACTCCTACGAGCAGTACTTC. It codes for CASSLGPDSYEQYF. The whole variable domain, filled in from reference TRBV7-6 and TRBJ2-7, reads GAGVSQSPRYKVTKRGQDVALRCDPISGHVSLYWYRQALGQGPEFLTYFNYEAQQDKSGLPNDRFSAERPEGSISTLTIQRTEQRDSAMYRCASSLGPDSYEQYFGPGTRLTVT.

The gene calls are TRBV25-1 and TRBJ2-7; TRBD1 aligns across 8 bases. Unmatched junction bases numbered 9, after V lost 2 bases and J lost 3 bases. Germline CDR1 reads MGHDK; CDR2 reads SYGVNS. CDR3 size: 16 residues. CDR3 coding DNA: TGTGCCAGCAGTGAACCCCCCGGACAGGGTCACTACGAGCAGTACTTC. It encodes CASSEPPGQGHYEQYF.

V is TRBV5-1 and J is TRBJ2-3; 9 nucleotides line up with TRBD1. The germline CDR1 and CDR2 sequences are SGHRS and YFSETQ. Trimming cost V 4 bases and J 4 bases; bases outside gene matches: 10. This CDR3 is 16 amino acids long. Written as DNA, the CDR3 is TGCGCCAGCAGCCAAGGACGACAGGGGGGATCAGATACGCAGTATTTT. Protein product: CASSQGRQGGSDTQYF. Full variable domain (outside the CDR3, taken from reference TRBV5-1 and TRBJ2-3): KAGVTQTPRYLIKTRGQQVTLSCSPISGHRSVSWYQQTPGQGLQFLFEYFSETQRNKGNFPGRFSGRQFSNSRSEMNVSTLELGDSALYLCASSQGRQGGSDTQYFGPGTRLTVL.

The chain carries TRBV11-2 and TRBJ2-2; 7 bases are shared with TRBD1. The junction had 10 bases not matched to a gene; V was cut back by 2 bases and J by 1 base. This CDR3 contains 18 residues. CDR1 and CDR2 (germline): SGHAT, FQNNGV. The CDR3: CASSLRGHRAWNTGELFF. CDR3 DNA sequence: TGTGCCAGCAGCTTAAGGGGGCATAGAGCTTGGAACACCGGGGAGCTGTTTTTT.

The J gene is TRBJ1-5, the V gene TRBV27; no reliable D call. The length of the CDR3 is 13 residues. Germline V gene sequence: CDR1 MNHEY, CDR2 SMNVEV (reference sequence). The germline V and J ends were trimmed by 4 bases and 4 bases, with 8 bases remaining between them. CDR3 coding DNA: TGTGCCAGCAGTTATGAGGCGAATCAGCCCCAGCATTTT. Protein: CASSYEANQPQHF.

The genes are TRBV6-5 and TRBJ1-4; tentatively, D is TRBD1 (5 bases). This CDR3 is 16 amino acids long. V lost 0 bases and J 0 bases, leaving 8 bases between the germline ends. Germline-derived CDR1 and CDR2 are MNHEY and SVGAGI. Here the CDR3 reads CASSYSRGATNEKLFF. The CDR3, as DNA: TGTGCCAGCAGTTACTCTCGGGGCGCAACTAATGAAAAACTGTTTTTT.

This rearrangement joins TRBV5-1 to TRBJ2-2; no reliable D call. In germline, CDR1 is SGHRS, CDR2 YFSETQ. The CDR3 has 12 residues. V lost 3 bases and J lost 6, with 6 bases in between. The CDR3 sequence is CASSSLAGELFF. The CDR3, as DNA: TGCGCCAGCAGCTCGTTGGCCGGGGAGCTGTTTTTT.

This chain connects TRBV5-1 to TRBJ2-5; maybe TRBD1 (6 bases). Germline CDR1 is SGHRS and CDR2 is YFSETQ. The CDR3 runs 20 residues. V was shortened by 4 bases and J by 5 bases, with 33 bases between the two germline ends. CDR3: CASSDRSPGQISTLSETQYF. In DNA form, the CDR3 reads TGCGCCAGCAGCGACCGGTCTCCCGGACAGATAAGTACCCTCTCGGAGACCCAGTACTTC.

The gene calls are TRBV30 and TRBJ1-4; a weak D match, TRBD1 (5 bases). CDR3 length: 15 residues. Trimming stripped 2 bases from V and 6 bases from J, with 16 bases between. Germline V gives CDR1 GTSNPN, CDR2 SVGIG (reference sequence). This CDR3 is CAWSSPNRGDEKLFF. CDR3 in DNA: TGTGCCTGGAGTTCCCCAAACCGGGGGGATGAAAAACTGTTTTTT.

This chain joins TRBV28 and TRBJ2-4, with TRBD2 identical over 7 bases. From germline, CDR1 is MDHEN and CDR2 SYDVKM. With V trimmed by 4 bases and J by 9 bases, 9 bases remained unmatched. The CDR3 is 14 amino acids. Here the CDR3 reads CASSSGGSEGIQYF. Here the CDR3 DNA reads TGTGCCAGCAGTTCAGGCGGGAGCGAGGGCATTCAGTACTTC.

The CDR3 region is CASSLPLGTRREQFF. CDR3 nucleotide sequence: TGTGCCAGCAGCTTACCCCTCGGCACTAGGAGGGAGCAGTTCTTC. This sequence joins TRBV7-9 and TRBJ2-1; D possibly corresponds to TRBD2 (5 bases). The ends were cut back, 2 bases at V and 10 bases at J, with 18 bases in the middle. The CDR3 sequence is 15 residues long. Per the germline V gene, CDR1 is SEHNR and CDR2 is FQNEAQ (reference sequence).

CDR3: CASSRQGGEQYF. The CDR3 DNA follows: TGTGCCAGCTCACGACAGGGTGGGGAGCAGTACTTC. V gene TRBV18 combines with J gene TRBJ2-7; 7 bases map to TRBD1. The germline V gene encodes CDR1 KGHSH and CDR2 LQKENI. V was clipped by 4 bases and J by 7 bases; unmatched bases: 4. The CDR3 is 12 amino acids.

The DNA for the CDR3 is TGCGCCAGCAGCTGGGACAGGGGTTACGAGCAGTACTTC. It translates to CASSWDRGYEQYF. The rearrangement uses TRBV5-1 and TRBJ2-7; TRBD1 matches 10 bases. Trimming cost V 3 bases and J 4 bases; bases outside gene matches: 1. The CDR3 is made up of 13 amino acids. Germline loops: CDR1 SGHRS, CDR2 YFSETQ.

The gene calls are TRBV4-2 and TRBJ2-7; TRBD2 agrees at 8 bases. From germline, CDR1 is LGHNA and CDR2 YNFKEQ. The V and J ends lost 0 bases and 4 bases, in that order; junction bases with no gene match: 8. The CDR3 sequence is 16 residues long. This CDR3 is CASSQEAGREGYEQYF. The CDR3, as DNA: TGTGCCAGCAGCCAAGAAGCCGGGAGGGAGGGGTACGAGCAGTACTTC.

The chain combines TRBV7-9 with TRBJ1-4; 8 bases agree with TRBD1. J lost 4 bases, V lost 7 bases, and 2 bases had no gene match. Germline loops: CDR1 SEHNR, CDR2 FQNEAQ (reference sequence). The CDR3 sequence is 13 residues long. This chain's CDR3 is CASTGQVNEKLFF. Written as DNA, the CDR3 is TGTGCCAGCACGGGACAGGTTAATGAAAAACTGTTTTTT.

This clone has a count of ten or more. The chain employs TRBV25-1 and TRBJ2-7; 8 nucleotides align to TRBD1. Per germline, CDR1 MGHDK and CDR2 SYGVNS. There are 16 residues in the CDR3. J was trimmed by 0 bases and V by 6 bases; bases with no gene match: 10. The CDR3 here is CASSPSGGAHSYEQYF. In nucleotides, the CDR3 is TGTGCCAGCAGCCCTTCAGGGGGCGCCCACTCCTACGAGCAGTACTTC.

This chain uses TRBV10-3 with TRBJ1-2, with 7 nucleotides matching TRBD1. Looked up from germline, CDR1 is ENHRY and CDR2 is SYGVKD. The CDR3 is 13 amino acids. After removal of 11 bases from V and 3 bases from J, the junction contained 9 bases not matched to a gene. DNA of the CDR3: TGTGCCGTAACCACCGGGACAGACTATGGCTACACCTTC. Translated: CAVTTGTDYGYTF.

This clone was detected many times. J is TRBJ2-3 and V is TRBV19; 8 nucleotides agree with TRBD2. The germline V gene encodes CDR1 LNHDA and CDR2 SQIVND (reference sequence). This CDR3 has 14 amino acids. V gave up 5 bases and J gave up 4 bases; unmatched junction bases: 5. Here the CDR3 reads CASSSGGYADTQYF. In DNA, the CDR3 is TGTGCCAGTAGTTCGGGGGGGTATGCAGATACGCAGTATTTT.

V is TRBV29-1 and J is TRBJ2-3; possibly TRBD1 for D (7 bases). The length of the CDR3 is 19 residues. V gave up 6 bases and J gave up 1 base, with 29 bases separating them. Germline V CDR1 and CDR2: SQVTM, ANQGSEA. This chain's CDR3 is CSVGGIGGQTRGGTDTQYF. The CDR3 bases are TGCAGCGTCGGTGGGATTGGGGGACAGACTAGGGGAGGCACAGATACGCAGTATTTT.